The TCR beta chain described here comes from a study of T-cell memory formation after mild COVID-19. J gave up 0 bases and V 5 bases, and 8 bases lay outside the gene matches. Germline V gene sequence: CDR1 LNHDA, CDR2 SQIVND (reference sequence). This CDR3 region has 18 residues. Using its own MiXCR run on the 5' RACE reads, TCRdb lists one record per CDR3 protein. The data contain 470,000 or so distinct CDR3 sequences, around 20% of them singletons. A note on this clonotype: Its antigen is currently unknown.

Study conclusions and caveats: Some clones that responded were present in memory (sampled pre-infection), which suggests cross-reactive memory joined.

The V gene is TRBV19, the J gene TRBJ2-6; 9 nucleotides line up with TRBD1. The receptor's source is an adult woman who had mild COVID-19 (a few samples of this study predate the infection). Cell type and time point are not known. The sample comprised PBMCs or a T cell subset sorted from them (not recorded which). The CDR3 region has the DNA TGTGCCAGTAGTTCAGCCGGGACAGGGCGCTCTGGGGCCAACGTCCTGACTTTC. This gives the protein CASSSAGTGRSGANVLTF.